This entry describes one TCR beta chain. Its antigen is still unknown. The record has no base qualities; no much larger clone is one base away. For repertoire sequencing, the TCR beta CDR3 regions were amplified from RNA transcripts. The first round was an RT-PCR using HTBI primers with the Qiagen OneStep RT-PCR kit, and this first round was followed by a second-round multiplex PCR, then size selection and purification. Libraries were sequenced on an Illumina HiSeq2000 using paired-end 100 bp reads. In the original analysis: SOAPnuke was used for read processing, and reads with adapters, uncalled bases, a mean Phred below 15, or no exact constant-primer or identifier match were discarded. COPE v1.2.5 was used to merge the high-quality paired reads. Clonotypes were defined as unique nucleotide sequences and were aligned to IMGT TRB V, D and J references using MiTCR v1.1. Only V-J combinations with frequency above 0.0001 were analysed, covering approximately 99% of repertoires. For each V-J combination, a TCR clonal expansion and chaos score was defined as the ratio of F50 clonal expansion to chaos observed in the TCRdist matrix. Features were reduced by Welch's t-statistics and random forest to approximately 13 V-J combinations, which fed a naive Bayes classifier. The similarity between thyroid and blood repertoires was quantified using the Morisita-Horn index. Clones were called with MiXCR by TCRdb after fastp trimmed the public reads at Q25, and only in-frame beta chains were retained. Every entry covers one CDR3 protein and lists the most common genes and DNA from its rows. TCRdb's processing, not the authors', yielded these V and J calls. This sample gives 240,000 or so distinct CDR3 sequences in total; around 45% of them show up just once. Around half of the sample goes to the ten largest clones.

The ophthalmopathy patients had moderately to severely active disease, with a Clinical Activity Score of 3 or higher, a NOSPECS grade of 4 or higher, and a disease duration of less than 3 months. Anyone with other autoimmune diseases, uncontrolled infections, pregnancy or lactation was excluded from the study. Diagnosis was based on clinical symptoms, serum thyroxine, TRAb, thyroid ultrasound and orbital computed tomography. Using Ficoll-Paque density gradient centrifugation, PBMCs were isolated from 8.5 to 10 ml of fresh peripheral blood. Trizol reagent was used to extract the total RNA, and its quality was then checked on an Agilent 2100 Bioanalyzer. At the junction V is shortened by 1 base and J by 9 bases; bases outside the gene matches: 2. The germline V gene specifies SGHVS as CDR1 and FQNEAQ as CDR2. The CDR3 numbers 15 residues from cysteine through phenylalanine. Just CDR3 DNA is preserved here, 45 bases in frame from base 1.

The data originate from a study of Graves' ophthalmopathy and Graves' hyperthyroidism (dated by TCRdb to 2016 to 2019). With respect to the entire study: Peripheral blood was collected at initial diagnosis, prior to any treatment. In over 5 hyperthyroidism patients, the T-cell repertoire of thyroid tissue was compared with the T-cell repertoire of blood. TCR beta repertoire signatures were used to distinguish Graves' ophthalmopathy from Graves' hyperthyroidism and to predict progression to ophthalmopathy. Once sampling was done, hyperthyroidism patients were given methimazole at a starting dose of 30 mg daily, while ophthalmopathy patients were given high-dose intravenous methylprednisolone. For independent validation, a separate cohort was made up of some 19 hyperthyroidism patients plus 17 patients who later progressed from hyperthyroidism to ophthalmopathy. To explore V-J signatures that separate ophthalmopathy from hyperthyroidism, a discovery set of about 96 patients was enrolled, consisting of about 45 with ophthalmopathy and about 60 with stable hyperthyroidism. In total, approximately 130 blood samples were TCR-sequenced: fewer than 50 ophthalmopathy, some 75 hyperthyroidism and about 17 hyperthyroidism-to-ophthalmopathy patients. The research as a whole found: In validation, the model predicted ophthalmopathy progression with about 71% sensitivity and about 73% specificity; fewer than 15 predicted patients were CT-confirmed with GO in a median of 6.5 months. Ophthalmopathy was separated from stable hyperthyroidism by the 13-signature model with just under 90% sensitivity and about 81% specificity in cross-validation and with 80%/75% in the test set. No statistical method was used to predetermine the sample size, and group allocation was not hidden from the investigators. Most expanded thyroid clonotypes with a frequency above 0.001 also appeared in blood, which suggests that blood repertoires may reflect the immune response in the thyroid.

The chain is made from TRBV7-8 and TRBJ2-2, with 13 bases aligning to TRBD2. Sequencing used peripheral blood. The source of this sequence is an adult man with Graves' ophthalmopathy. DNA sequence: TGTGCCAGCAGCTTAGGGACTAGCGGGGGTAGGGAGCTGTTTTTT. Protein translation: CASSLGTSGGRELFF. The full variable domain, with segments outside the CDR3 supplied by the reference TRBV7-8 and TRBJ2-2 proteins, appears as GAGVSQSPRYKVAKRGQDVALRCDPISGHVSLFWYQQALGQGPEFLTYFQNEAQLDKSGLPSDRFFAERPEGSVSTLKIQRTQQEDSAVYLCASSLGTSGGRELFFGEGSRLTVL.